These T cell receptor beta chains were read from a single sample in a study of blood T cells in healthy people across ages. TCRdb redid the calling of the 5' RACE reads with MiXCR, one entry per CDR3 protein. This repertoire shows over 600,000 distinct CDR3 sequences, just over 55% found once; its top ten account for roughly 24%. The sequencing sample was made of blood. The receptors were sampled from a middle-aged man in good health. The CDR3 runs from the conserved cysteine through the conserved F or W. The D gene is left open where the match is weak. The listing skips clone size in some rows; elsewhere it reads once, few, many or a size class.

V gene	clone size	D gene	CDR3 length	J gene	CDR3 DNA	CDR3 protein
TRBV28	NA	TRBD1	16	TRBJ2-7	TGTGCCAGCAGTTTAATGGACAGGGGGCTTTCCTACGAGCAGTACTTC	CASSLMDRGLSYEQYF
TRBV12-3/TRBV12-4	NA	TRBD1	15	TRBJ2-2	TGTGCCAGCAGACCTCGACAGGGGAGCGCCGGGGAGCTGTTTTTT	CASRPRQGSAGELFF
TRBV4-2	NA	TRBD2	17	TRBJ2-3	TGTGCCAGCAGCCCCGAAAGGACTAGCGGGACCACAGATACGCAGTATTTT	CASSPERTSGTTDTQYF
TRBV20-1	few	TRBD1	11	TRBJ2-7	TGCAGTGCTAGAGTTGGGACAGTTCCGTACTTC	CSARVGTVPYF
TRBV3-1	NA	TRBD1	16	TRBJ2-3	TGTGCCAGCAGCAGTACAGGGGGCGCAAGCACAGATACGCAGTATTTT	CASSSTGGASTDTQYF
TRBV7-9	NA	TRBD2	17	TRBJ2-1	TGTGCCAGCAGCTTAGGGACTAGCGGGTTCTCCTACAATGAGCAGTTCTTC	CASSLGTSGFSYNEQFF
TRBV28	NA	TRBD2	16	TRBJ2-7	TGTGCCAGCAGCCGAAAGGGACTAGCGGGATCCGACGAGCAGTACTTC	CASSRKGLAGSDEQYF
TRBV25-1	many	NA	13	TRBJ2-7	TGTGCCAGCAGTATACTGGCTGGCTACGAGCAGTACTTC	CASSILAGYEQYF
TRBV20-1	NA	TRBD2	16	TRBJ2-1	TGCAGTGCTAGAACCCCACTAGCGGGAGCCGACAATGAGCAGTTCTTC	CSARTPLAGADNEQFF
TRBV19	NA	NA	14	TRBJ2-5	TGTGCCAGTAGTATTTTCGGGGCGCGGGAGACCCAGTACTTC	CASSIFGARETQYF